Below are 9 T cell receptor beta chains sequenced from a single sample in a study of blood T cell repertoires in COVID-19. The assay was immunoSEQ multiplex PCR, and TCRdb's table has in-frame clones only and misses some. The sample carries 230,000 or so clones, 90% recorded once. What was sequenced was peripheral blood. These receptors were obtained from a woman in her fifties or sixties with COVID-19, enrolled during active disease.

J is TRBJ2-6 and V is TRBV7-9, with D tentatively TRBD1 (6 bases). The germline gives CDR1 SEHNR, CDR2 FQNEAQ (reference sequence). V was clipped by 4 bases and J by 0 bases, with 16 bases between them. The CDR3 spans 18 residues. CDR3 sequence (DNA): TGTGCCAGCAGCTCCCCCACAGGGACCTTCTCTGGGGCCAACGTCCTGACTTTC. The encoded protein is CASSSPTGTFSGANVLTF.

CDR3: CASSLLAGYTDTQYF. In DNA form, the CDR3 reads TGTGCCAGCAGCTTATTAGCGGGGTATACAGATACGCAGTATTTT. V usage is TRBV7-9 and J usage is TRBJ2-3; 8 nucleotides align to TRBD2. Germline values: CDR1 SEHNR, CDR2 FQNEAQ (reference sequence). This CDR3 is built from 15 residues. V gave up 2 bases and J gave up 3 bases; unmatched junction bases: 4.

The chain uses TRBV27 and TRBJ1-6; 8 bases line up with TRBD1. This CDR3 has 15 amino acids. V lost 4 bases to trimming and J lost 6 bases; unmatched junction nucleotides: 5. Per the germline V gene, CDR1 is MNHEY and CDR2 is SMNVEV (reference sequence). Here the CDR3 DNA reads TGTGCCAGCAGTTCCAGGACAGGGAGTAATTCACCCCTCCACTTT. Amino acids: CASSSRTGSNSPLHF.

The chain has TRBV5-4 and TRBJ2-3, with D possibly being TRBD2 (5 bases). Germline V gene lookup returns CDR1 SGHNT and CDR2 YYREEE (reference sequence). The CDR3 is 14 residues long. Trimming removed 1 base from V and 4 bases from J, with 10 bases in between. Here the CDR3 reads CASSLRDSADTQYF. CDR3 DNA sequence: TGTGCCAGCAGCTTGCGGGATTCGGCAGATACGCAGTATTTT. The full variable domain, rest sourced from reference TRBV5-4 and TRBJ2-3, is ETGVTQSPTHLIKTRGQQVTLRCSSQSGHNTVSWYQQALGQGPQFIFQYYREEENGRGNFPPRFSGLQFPNYSSELNVNALELDDSALYLCASSLRDSADTQYFGPGTRLTVL.

The rearrangement links TRBV10-3 to TRBJ1-5; D gene uncertain. V lost 0 bases, J lost 0 bases, and 6 bases lay in between. Germline CDR1 ENHRY, CDR2 SYGVKD. This CDR3 spans 15 amino acids. CDR3 sequence: CAISESVNSNQPQHF. The CDR3 DNA is TGTGCCATCAGTGAGTCCGTAAATAGCAATCAGCCCCAGCATTTT.

This clone was recorded a few times. This rearrangement joins TRBV3-1 (or the pseudogene TRBV3-2) to TRBJ2-1; 12 bases line up with TRBD2. From germline, CDR1 is LGHDT and CDR2 YNNKEL (reference sequence). The trim removed 6 bases at V and 15 bases at J, leaving 9 bases unmatched. CDR3 length: 13 residues. CDR3 region: CASSSTSGGNLFF. CDR3 in DNA: TGTGCCAGCAGTTCGACTAGCGGGGGTAATTTGTTCTTC.

The gene calls are TRBV6-2 or TRBV6-3 and TRBJ2-1; 7 nucleotides align to TRBD1. Germline V gene sequence: CDR1 MNHEY, CDR2 SVGEGT. This CDR3 contains 12 residues. V lost 0 bases, J lost 16 bases, and 6 bases stayed unmatched. Written as DNA, the CDR3 is TGTGCCAGCAGTTACTCGACAGGGCTTTACTTCTTC. Translating it yields CASSYSTGLYFF.

The chain couples TRBV2 to TRBJ2-2; D is perhaps TRBD1 (6 bases). V was cut by 6 bases and J by 4 bases, with 12 bases left in between. This CDR3 spans 14 amino acids. Germline V gene lookup returns CDR1 SNHLY and CDR2 FYNNEI. The DNA for the CDR3 is TGTGCCAGCAGCGCCCGGGACACCACCGGGGAGCTGTTTTTT. This encodes CASSARDTTGELFF.

This chain connects TRBV9 to TRBJ2-3; 10 nucleotides agree with TRBD1. V trimming: 4 bases; J trimming: 7 bases; junction bases outside the gene matches: 9. Germline loops: CDR1 SGDLS, CDR2 YYNGEE. This CDR3 contains 15 residues. CDR3 coding DNA: TGTGCCAGCAGCTTGGGACAGGGGATGCGAAATACGCAGTATTTT. Translating gives CASSLGQGMRNTQYF.